This passage covers 29 T cell receptor beta chains from one sample sequenced in a study of blood T cell repertoires in COVID-19. The repertoire was sequenced with immunoSEQ multiplex PCR; TCRdb's copy has only in-frame clones and lacks some. The sample shows about 180,000 clones, about 87% of them seen only once. Sequences were obtained from peripheral blood. These receptors were obtained from a woman aged 45-65 years with acute or convalescent COVID-19.

This clone was counted once. The rearrangement uses TRBV4-3 and TRBJ1-1; tentative D call: TRBD1 (5 bases). Germline assignment: CDR1 LGHNA and CDR2 YSLEER. This CDR3 is 14 amino acids long. V dropped 1 base and J dropped 3 bases, with 9 bases sitting between them. The CDR3 coding sequence is TGCGCCAGCAGCCAAGTTAGCAGGGACACTGAAGCTTTCTTT. Translated: CASSQVSRDTEAFF.

V usage is TRBV16 and J usage is TRBJ1-2; D uncertain. Per germline, CDR1 KGHSY and CDR2 FQNENV. V dropped 4 bases and J dropped 4 bases, with 13 bases sitting between them. The CDR3 extends over 14 amino acids. For the CDR3, the DNA is TGTGCCAGCAGCCCCCGCGGGCCGAGCTATGGCTACACCTTC. This sequence encodes CASSPRGPSYGYTF.

This clone was counted at least ten times. This rearrangement joins TRBV19 to TRBJ1-2, with 7 bases fitting TRBD1. This CDR3 has 17 residues. The V gene's germline CDR1 is LNHDA and CDR2 SQIVND (reference sequence). V lost 3 bases and J lost 5; bases outside the gene matches: 15. The CDR3 region has the DNA TGTGCCAGTAGTATCTCCCCCGGAGGGGGCGACCCATATGGCTACACCTTC. As protein: CASSISPGGGDPYGYTF.

This chain uses TRBV7-2 with TRBJ2-1, with no clear D. The CDR3 sequence is 11 residues long. Between the trimmed V and J ends, which lost 3 bases and 7 bases, there was a span of 4 bases. The V gene's germline CDR1 is SGHTA and CDR2 FQGNSA. CDR3 region: CASSFLNEQFF. CDR3 nucleotide sequence: TGTGCCAGCAGCTTCCTGAATGAGCAGTTCTTC.

The V and J genes are TRBV10-3 and TRBJ1-2; D not certain. V lost 0 bases and J 4 bases, leaving 6 bases between the germline ends. The CDR3 has 13 residues. Looked up from germline, CDR1 is ENHRY and CDR2 is SYGVKD. In DNA form, the CDR3 reads TGTGCCATCAGTGAGTCGCCGGTCTATGGCTACACCTTC. This sequence encodes CAISESPVYGYTF.

The V and J genes are TRBV7-9 and TRBJ1-2; weak D call: TRBD1 (5 bases). V was trimmed by 2 bases and J by 10 bases, leaving 14 bases between them. There are 13 residues in the CDR3. Germline loops: CDR1 SEHNR, CDR2 FQNEAQ (reference sequence). The CDR3 region is CASSLPIMTDYTF. The CDR3, as DNA: TGTGCCAGCAGCTTACCTATAATGACAGACTACACCTTC. Drawing the rest from reference TRBV7-9 and TRBJ1-2, the complete variable domain is DTGVSQNPRHKITKRGQNVTFRCDPISEHNRLYWYRQTLGQGPEFLTYFQNEAQLEKSRLLSDRFSAERPKGSFSTLEIQRTEQGDSAMYLCASSLPIMTDYTFGSGTRLTVV.

This chain links TRBV7-3 with TRBJ2-2; a possible D gene is TRBD1 (6 bases). V dropped 5 bases and J dropped 2 bases, with 15 bases sitting between them. This CDR3 contains 16 residues. CDR1 and CDR2 from the germline V gene are SGHTA and FQGTGA. As DNA, the CDR3 is TGTGCCAGCAGCGTGTCCGGGACACTTAACACCGGGGAGCTGTTTTTT. Translated: CASSVSGTLNTGELFF.

V gene TRBV7-2 combines with J gene TRBJ2-7; TRBD2 matches 10 bases. The CDR3 is made up of 13 amino acids. Per germline, CDR1 SGHTA and CDR2 FQGNSA. Losses at the gene ends were 7 bases for V and 2 bases for J; bases not matched to a gene: 2. In nucleotides, the CDR3 is TGTGCCAGCAAAAGCGGGGGGGCCTACGAGCAGTACTTC. It is translated as CASKSGGAYEQYF. Looking up the rest from reference TRBV7-2 and TRBJ2-7 gives the full variable domain: GAGVSQSPSNKVTEKGKDVELRCDPISGHTALYWYRQSLGQGLEFLIYFQGNSAPDKSGLPSDRFSAERTGGSVSTLTIQRTQQEDSAVYLCASKSGGAYEQYFGPGTRLTVT.

V gene TRBV6-2 or TRBV6-3 combines with J gene TRBJ1-4; D call uncertain. The CDR3 is made up of 16 amino acids. V was cut by 4 bases and J by 3 bases, with 15 bases left in between. Germline lookup yields CDR1 MNHEY and CDR2 SVGEGT. The DNA for the CDR3 is TGTGCCAGCAGTTCCACACGATCTCCTTCTAATGAAAAACTGTTTTTT. Translated: CASSSTRSPSNEKLFF.

The chain uses TRBV9 and TRBJ2-7; 12 nucleotides agree with TRBD1. After removal of 0 bases from V and 5 bases from J, the junction contained 6 bases not matched to a gene. Per the germline V gene, CDR1 is SGDLS and CDR2 is YYNGEE. This CDR3 comprises 16 residues. CDR3 region: CASSVGTGTGGHEQYF. The DNA of the CDR3 is TGTGCCAGCAGCGTAGGGACCGGGACAGGGGGCCACGAGCAGTACTTC.

The chain couples TRBV7-2 to TRBJ2-7; 7 bases map to TRBD2. CDR1 and CDR2 (germline): SGHTA, FQGNSA. CDR3 length: 17 residues. J lost 3 bases, V lost 1 base, and 12 bases had no gene match. The CDR3 is CASSLDPWRGRHYEQYF. The CDR3 nucleotides read TGTGCCAGCAGCTTAGATCCCTGGCGGGGGAGGCACTACGAGCAGTACTTC.

This sequence joins TRBV9 and TRBJ1-2, with a tentative D call TRBD1 (5 bases). There are 15 residues in the CDR3. The germline gives CDR1 SGDLS, CDR2 YYNGEE. V was trimmed by 0 bases and J by 6 bases, leaving 15 bases between them. The CDR3 region has the DNA TGTGCCAGCAGCGTAGCTCTAGGTCCAGGGAATGGCTACACCTTC. It yields the protein CASSVALGPGNGYTF. The full variable domain, rest sourced from reference TRBV9 and TRBJ1-2, is DSGVTQTPKHLITATGQRVTLRCSPRSGDLSVYWYQQSLDQGLQFLIQYYNGEERAKGNILERFSAQQFPDLHSELNLSSLELGDSALYFCASSVALGPGNGYTFGSGTRLTVV.

The chain recombines TRBV5-1 with TRBJ1-1; weak D call: TRBD1 (6 bases). Trimming removed 8 bases from V and 1 base from J, with 12 bases in between. The germline V gene encodes CDR1 SGHRS and CDR2 YFSETQ. The CDR3 is 13 amino acids. The CDR3 sequence: CASATGPNTEAFF. As DNA, the CDR3 is TGCGCCAGTGCGACAGGCCCGAACACTGAAGCTTTCTTT.

V and J are TRBV19 and TRBJ1-1; 7 bases map to TRBD1. V was clipped by 7 bases and J by 5 bases; unmatched bases: 7. The CDR3 spans 13 residues. The germline CDR1 and CDR2 sequences are LNHDA and SQIVND (reference sequence). The CDR3 sequence is CASTPTGETEAFF. The DNA for the CDR3 is TGTGCCAGTACCCCCACAGGGGAGACTGAAGCTTTCTTT. The full variable domain, with the rest looked up from reference TRBV19 and TRBJ1-1, is DGGITQSPKYLFRKEGQNVTLSCEQNLNHDAMYWYRQDPGQGLRLIYYSQIVNDFQKGDIAEGYSVSREKKESFPLTVTSAQKNPTAFYLCASTPTGETEAFFGQGTRLTVV.

The chain uses TRBV5-1 and TRBJ1-2; maybe TRBD1 (6 bases). The ends were cut back, 0 bases at V and 4 bases at J, with 13 bases in the middle. The CDR3 consists of 15 residues. Germline lookup yields CDR1 SGHRS and CDR2 YFSETQ. The CDR3 loop is CASSLAVGQIYGYTF. CDR3 DNA sequence: TGCGCCAGCAGCTTGGCTGTGGGACAAATCTATGGCTACACCTTC.

The chain has TRBV27 and TRBJ2-3; 11 bases are shared with TRBD2. CDR3 length: 15 amino acids. Germline loops: CDR1 MNHEY, CDR2 SMNVEV (reference sequence). The junction had 4 bases not matched to a gene; V was cut back by 5 bases and J by 3 bases. CDR3 region: CASSRSSGRTDTQYF. In nucleotides, the CDR3 is TGTGCCAGCAGTCGGTCTAGCGGGAGGACAGATACGCAGTATTTT.

This chain uses TRBV12-5 with TRBJ1-1, with D possibly matching TRBD1 (5 bases). CDR3 size: 12 residues. The germline V gene has CDR1 LGHNT and CDR2 FRNRAP. V was trimmed by 0 bases and J by 11 bases, leaving 10 bases between them. The CDR3 region is CASGLVGLGAFF. The CDR3, as DNA: TGTGCTAGTGGTTTGGTGGGGCTGGGGGCTTTCTTT.

The rearrangement links TRBV3-1 (or the pseudogene TRBV3-2) to TRBJ2-7; a weak D match, TRBD2 (5 bases). The CDR3 runs to 16 residues. CDR1 is LGHDT and CDR2 is YNNKEL in the germline V gene (reference sequence). Trimming left V 0 bases short and J 0 bases short, with 12 bases between. The CDR3: CASSQDSGVSSYEQYF. The DNA of the CDR3 is TGTGCCAGCAGCCAAGATTCCGGGGTGAGCTCCTACGAGCAGTACTTC.

J is TRBJ1-3 and V is TRBV13; D gene uncertain. The germline gives CDR1 PRHDT, CDR2 FYEKMQ (reference sequence). CDR3 length equals 17 residues. V gave up 0 bases and J gave up 0 bases, with 12 bases separating them. The CDR3, as DNA: TGTGCCAGCAGCTTAGGCCCATTCTACTCCTCTGGAAACACCATATATTTT. It is translated as CASSLGPFYSSGNTIYF.

This clone was observed once. The chain uses TRBV23-1 and TRBJ2-1; no clear D. TRBV23-1 is classed as an ORF, of uncertain function. The V and J ends lost 11 bases and 5 bases respectively, with 16 bases between them. The CDR3 contains 13 residues. The CDR3 DNA sequence: TGCGCCGGCAATGTTACAGCTGACAATGAGCAGTTCTTC. This codes for CAGNVTADNEQFF.

The V call is TRBV24-1, the J call TRBJ1-1, with 12 bases aligning to TRBD1. CDR1 KGHDR and CDR2 SFDVKD come from the germline V gene. The CDR3 totals 15 residues. The V and J ends lost 5 bases and 5 bases, in that order; junction bases with no gene match: 5. CDR3 amino acids: CATSAGTGGSTEAFF. The CDR3 nucleotides read TGTGCCACCAGTGCCGGGACAGGGGGCAGTACTGAAGCTTTCTTT.

The chain is built from TRBV13 and TRBJ1-1, with D unresolved. The V and J ends lost 5 bases and 2 bases respectively, with 12 bases between them. The CDR3 runs 14 residues. Germline assignment: CDR1 PRHDT and CDR2 FYEKMQ (reference sequence). CDR3 in DNA: TGTGCCAGCAGCCTATCTCGGGGAAACACTGAAGCTTTCTTT. Translated, it gives CASSLSRGNTEAFF.

This sequence joins TRBV18 and TRBJ1-5; a weak D match, TRBD1 (5 bases). V was pared by 2 bases and J by 2 bases, with 7 bases between. The CDR3 has 14 amino acids. CDR1 is KGHSH, CDR2 LQKENI, per germline. The chain's CDR3 is CASSPGGGNQPQHF. DNA of the CDR3: TGTGCCAGCTCACCAGGAGGGGGCAATCAGCCCCAGCATTTT.

The chain employs TRBV11-2 and TRBJ1-5, with 8 bases aligning to TRBD1. Germline V lookup: CDR1 SGHAT, CDR2 FQNNGV. The CDR3 runs to 16 residues. V gave up 1 base and J gave up 3 bases; unmatched junction bases: 5. CDR3 in DNA: TGTGCCAGCAGCTTAGGGACAGGGAAGTACAATCAGCCCCAGCATTTT. Translated, it gives CASSLGTGKYNQPQHF.

V gene TRBV18 combines with J gene TRBJ2-1; D is unclear. Germline loops: CDR1 KGHSH, CDR2 LQKENI. V was shortened by 2 bases and J by 9 bases, with 14 bases between the two germline ends. The CDR3 covers 14 residues. The CDR3 sequence: CASSPAREKSEQFF. CDR3 DNA sequence: TGTGCCAGCTCACCAGCTCGTGAGAAGAGTGAGCAGTTCTTC.

The V call is TRBV7-9, the J call TRBJ1-5, with D possibly being TRBD1 (5 bases). This CDR3 spans 13 amino acids. Germline V gene sequence: CDR1 SEHNR, CDR2 FQNEAQ (reference sequence). V lost 1 base, J lost 7 bases, and 8 bases lay in between. The CDR3 reads CASSLVGGQPQHF. The CDR3 coding sequence is TGTGCCAGCAGCTTAGTCGGGGGACAGCCCCAGCATTTT.

The chain links TRBV5-4 to TRBJ2-2; TRBD1 matches 7 bases. The CDR3 loop spans 15 amino acids. V shed 2 bases and J 0 bases; nucleotides not matched to a gene: 1. CDR1 SGHNT and CDR2 YYREEE come from the germline V gene (reference sequence). CDR3 loop: CASSFGTANTGELFF. In nucleotides, the CDR3 is TGTGCCAGCAGCTTCGGGACAGCGAACACCGGGGAGCTGTTTTTT.

This sequence joins TRBV9 and TRBJ1-2; TRBD1 aligns across 12 bases. The CDR3 covers 14 residues. After removal of 3 bases from V and 8 bases from J, the junction contained 5 bases not matched to a gene. Germline CDR1 SGDLS, CDR2 YYNGEE. The DNA for the CDR3 is TGTGCCAGCAGCGCGGGACAGGGGGCGCGCGGCTACACCTTC. It codes for CASSAGQGARGYTF.

The chain is built from TRBV18 and TRBJ1-1; D perhaps matches TRBD1 (6 bases). CDR3 size: 14 residues. Trimming shortened V by 3 bases and J by 3 bases, and 11 bases separated the two germline ends. Germline V gives CDR1 KGHSH, CDR2 LQKENI. CDR3 nucleotide sequence: TGTGCCAGCTCACCCTTCGGGGGGCACACTGAAGCTTTCTTT. It codes for CASSPFGGHTEAFF.